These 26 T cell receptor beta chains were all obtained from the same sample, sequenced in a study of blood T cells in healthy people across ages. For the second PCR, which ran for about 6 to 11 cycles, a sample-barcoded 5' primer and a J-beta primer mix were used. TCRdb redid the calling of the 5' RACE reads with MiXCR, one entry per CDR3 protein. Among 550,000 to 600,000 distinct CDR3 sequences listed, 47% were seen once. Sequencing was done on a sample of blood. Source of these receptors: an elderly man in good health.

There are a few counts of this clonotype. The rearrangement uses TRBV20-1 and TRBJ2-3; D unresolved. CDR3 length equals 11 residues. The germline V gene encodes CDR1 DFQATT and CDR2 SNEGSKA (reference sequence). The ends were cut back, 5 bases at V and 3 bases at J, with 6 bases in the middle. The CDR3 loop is CSAAPTDTQYF. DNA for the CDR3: TGCAGTGCTGCACCTACAGATACGCAGTATTTT.

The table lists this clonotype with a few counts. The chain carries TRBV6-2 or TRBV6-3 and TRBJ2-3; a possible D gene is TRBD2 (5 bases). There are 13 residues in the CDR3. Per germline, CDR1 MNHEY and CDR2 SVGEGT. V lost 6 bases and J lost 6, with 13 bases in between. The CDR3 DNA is TGTGCCAGCAGCCTCGGCGGGTTTGATACGCAGTATTTT. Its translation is CASSLGGFDTQYF.

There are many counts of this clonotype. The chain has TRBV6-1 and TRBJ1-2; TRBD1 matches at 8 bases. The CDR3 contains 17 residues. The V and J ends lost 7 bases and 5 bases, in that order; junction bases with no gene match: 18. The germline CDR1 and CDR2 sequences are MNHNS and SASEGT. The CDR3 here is CASTKGEGSRGLYGYTF. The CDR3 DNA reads TGTGCCAGCACCAAGGGGGAAGGTAGCAGGGGGCTTTATGGCTACACCTTC.

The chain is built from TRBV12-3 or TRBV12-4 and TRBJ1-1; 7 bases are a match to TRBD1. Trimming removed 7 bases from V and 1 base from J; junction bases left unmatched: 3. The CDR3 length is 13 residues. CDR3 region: CASTRQGNTEAFF. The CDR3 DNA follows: TGTGCCAGCACCAGACAGGGGAACACTGAAGCTTTCTTT.

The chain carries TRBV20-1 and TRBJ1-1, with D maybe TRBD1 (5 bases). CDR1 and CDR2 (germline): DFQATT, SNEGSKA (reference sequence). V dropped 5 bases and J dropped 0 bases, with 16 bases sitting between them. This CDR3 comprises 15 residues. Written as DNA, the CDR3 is TGCAGTGCTGGAACCTCGGGGGGGTTGAACACTGAAGCTTTCTTT. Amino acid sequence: CSAGTSGGLNTEAFF.

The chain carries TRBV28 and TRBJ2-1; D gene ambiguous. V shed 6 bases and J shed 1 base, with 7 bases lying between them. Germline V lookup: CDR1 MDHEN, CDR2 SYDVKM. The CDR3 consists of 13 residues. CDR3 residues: CASRSTSYNEQFF. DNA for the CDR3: TGTGCCAGCAGGAGCACATCCTACAATGAGCAGTTCTTC. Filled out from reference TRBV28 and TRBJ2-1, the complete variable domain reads DVKVTQSSRYLVKRTGEKVFLECVQDMDHENMFWYRQDPGLGLRLIYFSYDVKMKEKGDIPEGYSVSREKKERFSLILESASTNQTSMYLCASRSTSYNEQFFGPGTRLTVL.

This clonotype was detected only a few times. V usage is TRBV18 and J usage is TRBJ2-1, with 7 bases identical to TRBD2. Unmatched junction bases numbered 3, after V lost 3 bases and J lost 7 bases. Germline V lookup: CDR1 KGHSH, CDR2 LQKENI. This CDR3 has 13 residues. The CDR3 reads CASSPSGGNEQFF. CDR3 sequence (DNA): TGTGCCAGCTCACCTTCCGGGGGGAATGAGCAGTTCTTC.

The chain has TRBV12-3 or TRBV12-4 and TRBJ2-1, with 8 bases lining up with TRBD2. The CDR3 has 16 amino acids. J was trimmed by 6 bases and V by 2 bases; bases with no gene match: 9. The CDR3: CASSLLREGLGNEQFF. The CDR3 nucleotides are TGTGCCAGCAGTTTACTCCGGGAGGGACTGGGCAATGAGCAGTTCTTC.

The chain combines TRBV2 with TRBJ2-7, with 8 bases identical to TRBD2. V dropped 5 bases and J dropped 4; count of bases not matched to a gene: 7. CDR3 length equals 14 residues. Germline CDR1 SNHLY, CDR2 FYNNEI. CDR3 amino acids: CASSMERESYEQYF. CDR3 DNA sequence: TGTGCCAGCAGTATGGAGCGGGAGTCGTACGAGCAGTACTTC.

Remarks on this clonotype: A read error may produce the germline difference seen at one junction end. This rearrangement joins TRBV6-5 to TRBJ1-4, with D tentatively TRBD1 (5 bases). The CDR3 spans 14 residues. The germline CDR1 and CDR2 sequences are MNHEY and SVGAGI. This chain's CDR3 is CACRGTATNEKLFF. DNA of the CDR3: TGTGCCTGCAGAGGGACGGCAACTAATGAAAAACTGTTTTTT.

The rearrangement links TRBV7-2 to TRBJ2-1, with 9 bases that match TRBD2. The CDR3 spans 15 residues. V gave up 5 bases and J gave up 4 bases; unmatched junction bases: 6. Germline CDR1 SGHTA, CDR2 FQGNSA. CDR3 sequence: CASSAAGGIYNEQFF. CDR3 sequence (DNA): TGTGCCAGCAGCGCAGCGGGGGGCATTTACAATGAGCAGTTCTTC.

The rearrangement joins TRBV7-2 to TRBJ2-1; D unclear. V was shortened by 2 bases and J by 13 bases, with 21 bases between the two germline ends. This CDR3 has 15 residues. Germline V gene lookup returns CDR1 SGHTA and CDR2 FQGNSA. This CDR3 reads CASSLNGHREETQFF. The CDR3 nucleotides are TGTGCCAGCAGCTTAAACGGGCACCGCGAAGAGACCCAGTTCTTC.

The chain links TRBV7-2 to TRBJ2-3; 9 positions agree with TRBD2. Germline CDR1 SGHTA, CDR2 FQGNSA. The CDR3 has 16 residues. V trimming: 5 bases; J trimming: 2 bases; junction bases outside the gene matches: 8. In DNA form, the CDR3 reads TGTGCCAGCAGCCCGAGACTAGCGGTGAACACAGATACGCAGTATTTT. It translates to CASSPRLAVNTDTQYF.

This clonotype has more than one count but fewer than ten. The CDR3 DNA is TGTGCCTGGACGGTGGGTTCACCCCTCCACTTT. As protein: CAWTVGSPLHF. V usage is TRBV30 and J usage is TRBJ1-6; D gene unclear. Per germline, CDR1 GTSNPN and CDR2 SVGIG (reference sequence). This CDR3 has 11 amino acids. V dropped 4 bases and J dropped 9 bases, with 7 bases sitting between them.

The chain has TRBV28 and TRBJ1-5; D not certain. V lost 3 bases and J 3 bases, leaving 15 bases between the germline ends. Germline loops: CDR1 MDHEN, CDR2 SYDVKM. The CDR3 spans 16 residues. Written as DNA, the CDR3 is TGTGCCAGCAGTTTGCTTCTTACTCGGGACAATCAGCCCCAGCATTTT. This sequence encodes CASSLLLTRDNQPQHF.

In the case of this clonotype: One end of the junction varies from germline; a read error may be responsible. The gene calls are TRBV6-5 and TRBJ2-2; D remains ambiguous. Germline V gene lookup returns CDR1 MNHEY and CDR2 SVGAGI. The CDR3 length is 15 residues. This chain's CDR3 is CASSYYAVNAGELFF. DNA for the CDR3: TGTGCCAGCAGTTACTATGCCGTGAACGCCGGGGAGCTGTTTTTT.

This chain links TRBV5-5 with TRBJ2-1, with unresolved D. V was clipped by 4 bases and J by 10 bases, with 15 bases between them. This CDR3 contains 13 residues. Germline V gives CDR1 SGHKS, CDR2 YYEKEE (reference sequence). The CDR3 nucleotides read TGTGCCAGCAGCCTCGTCCCCCTCTACGAGCAGTTCTTC. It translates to CASSLVPLYEQFF.

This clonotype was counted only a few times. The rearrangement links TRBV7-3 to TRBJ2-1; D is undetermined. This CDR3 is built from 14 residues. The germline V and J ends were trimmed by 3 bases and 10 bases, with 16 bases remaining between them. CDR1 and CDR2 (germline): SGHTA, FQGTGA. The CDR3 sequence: CASSFTPAGDEQFF. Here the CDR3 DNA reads TGTGCCAGCAGCTTCACCCCCGCTGGCGACGAGCAGTTCTTC.

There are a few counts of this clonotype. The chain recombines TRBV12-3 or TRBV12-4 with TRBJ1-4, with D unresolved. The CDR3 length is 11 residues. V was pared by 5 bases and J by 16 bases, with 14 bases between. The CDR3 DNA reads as TGTGCCAGCAGTACCCGAGGGAGACAGTTTTTT. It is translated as CASSTRGRQFF.

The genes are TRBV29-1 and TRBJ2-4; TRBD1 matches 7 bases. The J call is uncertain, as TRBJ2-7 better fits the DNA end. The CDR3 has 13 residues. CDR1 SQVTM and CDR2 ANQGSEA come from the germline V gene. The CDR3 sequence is CSVEGQGPYEQYF. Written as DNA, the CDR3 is TGCAGCGTTGAAGGACAGGGCCCCTACGAGCAGTACTTC.

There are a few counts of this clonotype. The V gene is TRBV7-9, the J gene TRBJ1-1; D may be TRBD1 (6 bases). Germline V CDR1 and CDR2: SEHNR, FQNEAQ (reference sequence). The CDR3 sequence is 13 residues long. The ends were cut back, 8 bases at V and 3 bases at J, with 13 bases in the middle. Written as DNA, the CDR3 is TGTGCCAGCCAACCTCCAGGGGACACTGAAGCTTTCTTT. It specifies CASQPPGDTEAFF. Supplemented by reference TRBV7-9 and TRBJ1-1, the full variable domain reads DTGVSQNPRHKITKRGQNVTFRCDPISEHNRLYWYRQTLGQGPEFLTYFQNEAQLEKSRLLSDRFSAERPKGSFSTLEIQRTEQGDSAMYLCASQPPGDTEAFFGQGTRLTVV.

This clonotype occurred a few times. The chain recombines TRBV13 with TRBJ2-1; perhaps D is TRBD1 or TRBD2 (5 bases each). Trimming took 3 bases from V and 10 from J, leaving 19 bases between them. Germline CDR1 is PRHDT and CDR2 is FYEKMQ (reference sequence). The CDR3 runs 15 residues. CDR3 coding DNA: TGTGCCAGCAGCTTCCTAACGAGTGGGGGAAACGAGCAGTTCTTC. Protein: CASSFLTSGGNEQFF.

CDR3 in DNA: TGTGCCGTCGGGGGGGAGGTCACGAATGAGCAGTTCTTC. Translation gives CAVGGEVTNEQFF. The chain uses TRBV30 and TRBJ2-1; 8 bases map to TRBD2. The V gene end was trimmed by 8 bases and the J gene end by 7 bases; junction bases not matched to a gene: 10. From germline, CDR1 is GTSNPN and CDR2 SVGIG (reference sequence). This CDR3 comprises 13 residues.

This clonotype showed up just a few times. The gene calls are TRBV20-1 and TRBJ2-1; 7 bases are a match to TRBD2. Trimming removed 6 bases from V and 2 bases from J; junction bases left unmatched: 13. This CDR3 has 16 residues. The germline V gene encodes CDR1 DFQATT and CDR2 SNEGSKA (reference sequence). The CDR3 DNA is TGCAGTGCACCCTCACTAGCGACCACGGCCTACAATGAGCAGTTCTTC. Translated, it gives CSAPSLATTAYNEQFF.

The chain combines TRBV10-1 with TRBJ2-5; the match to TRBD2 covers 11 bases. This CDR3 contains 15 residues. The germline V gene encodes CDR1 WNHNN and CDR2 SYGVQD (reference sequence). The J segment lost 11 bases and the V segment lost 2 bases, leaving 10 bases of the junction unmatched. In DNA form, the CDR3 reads TGCGCCAGCAGTGAGCTAGCGGGGGGCCTCGGGGAGCAGTACTTC. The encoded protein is CASSELAGGLGEQYF.

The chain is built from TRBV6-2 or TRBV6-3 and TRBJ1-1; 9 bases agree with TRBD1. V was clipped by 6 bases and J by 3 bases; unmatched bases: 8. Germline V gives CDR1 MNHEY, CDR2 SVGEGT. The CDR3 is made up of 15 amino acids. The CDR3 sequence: CASRRDRALHTEAFF. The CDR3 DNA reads TGTGCCAGCAGGAGGGACAGGGCTTTACACACTGAAGCTTTCTTT.